These T cell receptor beta chains were read from a single sample in a study of T cell responses to AZD1222 COVID-19 vaccine. The protocol was immunoSEQ multiplex PCR, while the TCRdb copy is restricted to in-frame clones and leaves out a portion. Of some 100,000 clones listed, nearly 95% were seen once; the top ten hold 1.5% to 2%. Sequenced here: peripheral blood, sampled on day 0 of AZD1222 vaccination. The source is an adult in good health. CDR3s include the opening cysteine and the closing phenylalanine or tryptophan. Fields, in order: clone size, V gene, J gene, D gene, CDR3 DNA, CDR3 protein. The D gene is left open where the match is weak. Only some rows state a clone size, as once, few, many or a class for expanded clones.

clone_size: -
v_call: TRBV7-3
j_call: TRBJ2-1
d_call: TRBD2
cdr3_nt: TGTGCCAGCAGCACAGGACTAGCCTTGGAGCAGTTCTTC
cdr3_aa: CASSTGLALEQFF

clone_size: -
v_call: TRBV2
j_call: TRBJ1-4
d_call: -
cdr3_nt: TGTGCCAGCAGGCGTAATGAAAAACTGTTTTTT
cdr3_aa: CASRRNEKLFF

clone_size: once
v_call: TRBV13
j_call: TRBJ2-1
d_call: TRBD1
cdr3_nt: TGTGCCAGCAGCTTGAACAGGGGATCCTACAATGAGCAGTTCTTC
cdr3_aa: CASSLNRGSYNEQFF

clone_size: once
v_call: TRBV5-4
j_call: TRBJ2-5
d_call: -
cdr3_nt: TGTGCCAGCAGCCAGCCTCAAGAGACCCAGTACTTC
cdr3_aa: CASSQPQETQYF

clone_size: once
v_call: TRBV19
j_call: TRBJ2-1
d_call: -
cdr3_nt: TGTGCCAGTACACGGGGGCTCAATGAGCAGTTCTTC
cdr3_aa: CASTRGLNEQFF

clone_size: -
v_call: TRBV30
j_call: TRBJ1-2
d_call: -
cdr3_nt: TGTGCCTGGAATCAGGGGATTAACTATGGCTACACCTTC
cdr3_aa: CAWNQGINYGYTF

clone_size: -
v_call: TRBV13
j_call: TRBJ2-7
d_call: -
cdr3_nt: TGTGCCAGCAGCGACTCCTACGAGCAGTACTTC
cdr3_aa: CASSDSYEQYF

clone_size: -
v_call: TRBV19
j_call: TRBJ1-3
d_call: -
cdr3_nt: TGTGCCAGTAGTATACAGGGCAGCTCTGGAAACACCATATATTTT
cdr3_aa: CASSIQGSSGNTIYF

clone_size: -
v_call: TRBV7-9
j_call: TRBJ1-2
d_call: -
cdr3_nt: TGTGCCAGCAGACCCGCGACAGCTGCTAACTATGGCTACACCTTC
cdr3_aa: CASRPATAANYGYTF

clone_size: -
v_call: TRBV3-1/TRBV3-2
j_call: TRBJ2-3
d_call: -
cdr3_nt: TGTGCCAGCAGCCAAGTCAGCGGCTACACAGATACGCAGTATTTT
cdr3_aa: CASSQVSGYTDTQYF

clone_size: few
v_call: TRBV3-1/TRBV3-2
j_call: TRBJ2-1
d_call: TRBD1
cdr3_nt: TGTGCCAGCAGCCAAGGAAACCGGGACAGGGCGCAAAATGAGCAGTTCTTC
cdr3_aa: CASSQGNRDRAQNEQFF

clone_size: -
v_call: TRBV24-1
j_call: TRBJ2-5
d_call: -
cdr3_nt: TGTGCCACCAGTGAGGGCGGCCAAGAGACCCAGTACTTC
cdr3_aa: CATSEGGQETQYF

clone_size: -
v_call: TRBV28
j_call: TRBJ1-1
d_call: -
cdr3_nt: TGTGCCAGCAGTTCATCCCCCCATTGGGCGAGGGACACTGAAGCTTTCTTT
cdr3_aa: CASSSSPHWARDTEAFF

clone_size: -
v_call: TRBV7-9
j_call: TRBJ2-1
d_call: TRBD2
cdr3_nt: TGTGCCAGCAGCTTAGGGGGACTAGCTCGTAATGAGCAGTTCTTC
cdr3_aa: CASSLGGLARNEQFF

clone_size: -
v_call: TRBV6-1
j_call: TRBJ1-1
d_call: -
cdr3_nt: TGTGCCAGCAGGGAACAAGGGACGAACACTGAAGCTTTCTTT
cdr3_aa: CASREQGTNTEAFF

clone_size: -
v_call: TRBV28
j_call: TRBJ1-4
d_call: -
cdr3_nt: TGTGCCAGCAACGGGCCGGGTTCAACTAATGAAAAACTGTTTTTT
cdr3_aa: CASNGPGSTNEKLFF

clone_size: -
v_call: TRBV4-1
j_call: TRBJ1-6
d_call: TRBD1
cdr3_nt: TGCGCCAGCAGCCATCCCCCGGGACAGGGTGGTTCACCCCTCCACTTT
cdr3_aa: CASSHPPGQGGSPLHF

clone_size: -
v_call: TRBV7-8
j_call: TRBJ1-3
d_call: -
cdr3_nt: TGTGCCAGCAGCTTAGCGGTCCGGGCAGGGGAAGGAAACACCATATATTTT
cdr3_aa: CASSLAVRAGEGNTIYF

clone_size: -
v_call: TRBV7-2
j_call: TRBJ2-2
d_call: -
cdr3_nt: TGTGCCAGCGGGCGGAGTCGTCCCGGGGAGCTGTTTTTT
cdr3_aa: CASGRSRPGELFF

clone_size: -
v_call: TRBV5-6
j_call: TRBJ2-7
d_call: TRBD1
cdr3_nt: TGTGCCAGCAGCGGCGGAGACAGGGGCTCCTACGAGCAGTACTTC
cdr3_aa: CASSGGDRGSYEQYF

clone_size: -
v_call: TRBV27
j_call: TRBJ1-1
d_call: TRBD1
cdr3_nt: TGTGCCAGCAGTCCCTCGGGAGGGGGCCTCCCTGAAGCTTTCTTT
cdr3_aa: CASSPSGGGLPEAFF

clone_size: -
v_call: TRBV18
j_call: TRBJ1-1
d_call: -
cdr3_nt: TGTGCCAGCTCACCATATACAGGGAGGAGAAACACTGAAGCTTTCTTT
cdr3_aa: CASSPYTGRRNTEAFF

clone_size: once
v_call: TRBV27
j_call: TRBJ2-1
d_call: TRBD2
cdr3_nt: TGTGCCAGTCAAGCGGGAGCGAACAATGAGCAGTTCTTC
cdr3_aa: CASQAGANNEQFF

clone_size: -
v_call: TRBV7-9
j_call: TRBJ1-1
d_call: -
cdr3_nt: TGTGCCAGCAGCGCTACAGGTTGGGCCACTGAAGCTTTCTTT
cdr3_aa: CASSATGWATEAFF

clone_size: -
v_call: TRBV18
j_call: TRBJ1-5
d_call: -
cdr3_nt: TGTGCCAGCTCACCTCGGGCCGACTATCAGCCCCAGCATTTT
cdr3_aa: CASSPRADYQPQHF

clone_size: -
v_call: TRBV6-5
j_call: TRBJ1-6
d_call: -
cdr3_nt: TGTGCCAGCACGAACAGTTATAATTCACCCCTCCACTTT
cdr3_aa: CASTNSYNSPLHF

clone_size: -
v_call: TRBV6-5
j_call: TRBJ1-2
d_call: -
cdr3_nt: TGTGCCAGCAGTTCCGACCCGGCGGGCTATGGCTACACCTTC
cdr3_aa: CASSSDPAGYGYTF

clone_size: -
v_call: TRBV25-1
j_call: TRBJ2-2
d_call: -
cdr3_nt: TGTGCCAGCAGTGAATCTTTTAGCACCGGGGAGCTGTTTTTT
cdr3_aa: CASSESFSTGELFF

clone_size: -
v_call: TRBV30
j_call: TRBJ1-3
d_call: -
cdr3_nt: TGTGCCTGGAGTGAGGACAGCTCTGGAAACACCATATATTTT
cdr3_aa: CAWSEDSSGNTIYF

clone_size: -
v_call: TRBV2
j_call: TRBJ2-7
d_call: -
cdr3_nt: TGTGCCAGCAGTGAATATCCGGGATACGAGCAGTACTTC
cdr3_aa: CASSEYPGYEQYF

clone_size: -
v_call: TRBV23-1
j_call: TRBJ1-1
d_call: TRBD1
cdr3_nt: TGCGCCAGCAGACCCACGAGGACAGGGGGTTTCCCTGAAGCTTTCTTT
cdr3_aa: CASRPTRTGGFPEAFF

clone_size: -
v_call: TRBV2
j_call: TRBJ2-3
d_call: -
cdr3_nt: TGTGCCAGCAGTGAGGGGGTTACAGATACGCAGTATTTT
cdr3_aa: CASSEGVTDTQYF

clone_size: -
v_call: TRBV6-5
j_call: TRBJ2-2
d_call: -
cdr3_nt: TGTGCCAGCAGTTACCCGGGTGGGTTGAAGGCCGGGGAGCTGTTTTTT
cdr3_aa: CASSYPGGLKAGELFF

clone_size: -
v_call: TRBV3-1/TRBV3-2
j_call: TRBJ2-1
d_call: TRBD2
cdr3_nt: TGTGCCAGCAGCCAAGATCTCGGGAGGGCCGTGAATGAGCAGTTCTTC
cdr3_aa: CASSQDLGRAVNEQFF